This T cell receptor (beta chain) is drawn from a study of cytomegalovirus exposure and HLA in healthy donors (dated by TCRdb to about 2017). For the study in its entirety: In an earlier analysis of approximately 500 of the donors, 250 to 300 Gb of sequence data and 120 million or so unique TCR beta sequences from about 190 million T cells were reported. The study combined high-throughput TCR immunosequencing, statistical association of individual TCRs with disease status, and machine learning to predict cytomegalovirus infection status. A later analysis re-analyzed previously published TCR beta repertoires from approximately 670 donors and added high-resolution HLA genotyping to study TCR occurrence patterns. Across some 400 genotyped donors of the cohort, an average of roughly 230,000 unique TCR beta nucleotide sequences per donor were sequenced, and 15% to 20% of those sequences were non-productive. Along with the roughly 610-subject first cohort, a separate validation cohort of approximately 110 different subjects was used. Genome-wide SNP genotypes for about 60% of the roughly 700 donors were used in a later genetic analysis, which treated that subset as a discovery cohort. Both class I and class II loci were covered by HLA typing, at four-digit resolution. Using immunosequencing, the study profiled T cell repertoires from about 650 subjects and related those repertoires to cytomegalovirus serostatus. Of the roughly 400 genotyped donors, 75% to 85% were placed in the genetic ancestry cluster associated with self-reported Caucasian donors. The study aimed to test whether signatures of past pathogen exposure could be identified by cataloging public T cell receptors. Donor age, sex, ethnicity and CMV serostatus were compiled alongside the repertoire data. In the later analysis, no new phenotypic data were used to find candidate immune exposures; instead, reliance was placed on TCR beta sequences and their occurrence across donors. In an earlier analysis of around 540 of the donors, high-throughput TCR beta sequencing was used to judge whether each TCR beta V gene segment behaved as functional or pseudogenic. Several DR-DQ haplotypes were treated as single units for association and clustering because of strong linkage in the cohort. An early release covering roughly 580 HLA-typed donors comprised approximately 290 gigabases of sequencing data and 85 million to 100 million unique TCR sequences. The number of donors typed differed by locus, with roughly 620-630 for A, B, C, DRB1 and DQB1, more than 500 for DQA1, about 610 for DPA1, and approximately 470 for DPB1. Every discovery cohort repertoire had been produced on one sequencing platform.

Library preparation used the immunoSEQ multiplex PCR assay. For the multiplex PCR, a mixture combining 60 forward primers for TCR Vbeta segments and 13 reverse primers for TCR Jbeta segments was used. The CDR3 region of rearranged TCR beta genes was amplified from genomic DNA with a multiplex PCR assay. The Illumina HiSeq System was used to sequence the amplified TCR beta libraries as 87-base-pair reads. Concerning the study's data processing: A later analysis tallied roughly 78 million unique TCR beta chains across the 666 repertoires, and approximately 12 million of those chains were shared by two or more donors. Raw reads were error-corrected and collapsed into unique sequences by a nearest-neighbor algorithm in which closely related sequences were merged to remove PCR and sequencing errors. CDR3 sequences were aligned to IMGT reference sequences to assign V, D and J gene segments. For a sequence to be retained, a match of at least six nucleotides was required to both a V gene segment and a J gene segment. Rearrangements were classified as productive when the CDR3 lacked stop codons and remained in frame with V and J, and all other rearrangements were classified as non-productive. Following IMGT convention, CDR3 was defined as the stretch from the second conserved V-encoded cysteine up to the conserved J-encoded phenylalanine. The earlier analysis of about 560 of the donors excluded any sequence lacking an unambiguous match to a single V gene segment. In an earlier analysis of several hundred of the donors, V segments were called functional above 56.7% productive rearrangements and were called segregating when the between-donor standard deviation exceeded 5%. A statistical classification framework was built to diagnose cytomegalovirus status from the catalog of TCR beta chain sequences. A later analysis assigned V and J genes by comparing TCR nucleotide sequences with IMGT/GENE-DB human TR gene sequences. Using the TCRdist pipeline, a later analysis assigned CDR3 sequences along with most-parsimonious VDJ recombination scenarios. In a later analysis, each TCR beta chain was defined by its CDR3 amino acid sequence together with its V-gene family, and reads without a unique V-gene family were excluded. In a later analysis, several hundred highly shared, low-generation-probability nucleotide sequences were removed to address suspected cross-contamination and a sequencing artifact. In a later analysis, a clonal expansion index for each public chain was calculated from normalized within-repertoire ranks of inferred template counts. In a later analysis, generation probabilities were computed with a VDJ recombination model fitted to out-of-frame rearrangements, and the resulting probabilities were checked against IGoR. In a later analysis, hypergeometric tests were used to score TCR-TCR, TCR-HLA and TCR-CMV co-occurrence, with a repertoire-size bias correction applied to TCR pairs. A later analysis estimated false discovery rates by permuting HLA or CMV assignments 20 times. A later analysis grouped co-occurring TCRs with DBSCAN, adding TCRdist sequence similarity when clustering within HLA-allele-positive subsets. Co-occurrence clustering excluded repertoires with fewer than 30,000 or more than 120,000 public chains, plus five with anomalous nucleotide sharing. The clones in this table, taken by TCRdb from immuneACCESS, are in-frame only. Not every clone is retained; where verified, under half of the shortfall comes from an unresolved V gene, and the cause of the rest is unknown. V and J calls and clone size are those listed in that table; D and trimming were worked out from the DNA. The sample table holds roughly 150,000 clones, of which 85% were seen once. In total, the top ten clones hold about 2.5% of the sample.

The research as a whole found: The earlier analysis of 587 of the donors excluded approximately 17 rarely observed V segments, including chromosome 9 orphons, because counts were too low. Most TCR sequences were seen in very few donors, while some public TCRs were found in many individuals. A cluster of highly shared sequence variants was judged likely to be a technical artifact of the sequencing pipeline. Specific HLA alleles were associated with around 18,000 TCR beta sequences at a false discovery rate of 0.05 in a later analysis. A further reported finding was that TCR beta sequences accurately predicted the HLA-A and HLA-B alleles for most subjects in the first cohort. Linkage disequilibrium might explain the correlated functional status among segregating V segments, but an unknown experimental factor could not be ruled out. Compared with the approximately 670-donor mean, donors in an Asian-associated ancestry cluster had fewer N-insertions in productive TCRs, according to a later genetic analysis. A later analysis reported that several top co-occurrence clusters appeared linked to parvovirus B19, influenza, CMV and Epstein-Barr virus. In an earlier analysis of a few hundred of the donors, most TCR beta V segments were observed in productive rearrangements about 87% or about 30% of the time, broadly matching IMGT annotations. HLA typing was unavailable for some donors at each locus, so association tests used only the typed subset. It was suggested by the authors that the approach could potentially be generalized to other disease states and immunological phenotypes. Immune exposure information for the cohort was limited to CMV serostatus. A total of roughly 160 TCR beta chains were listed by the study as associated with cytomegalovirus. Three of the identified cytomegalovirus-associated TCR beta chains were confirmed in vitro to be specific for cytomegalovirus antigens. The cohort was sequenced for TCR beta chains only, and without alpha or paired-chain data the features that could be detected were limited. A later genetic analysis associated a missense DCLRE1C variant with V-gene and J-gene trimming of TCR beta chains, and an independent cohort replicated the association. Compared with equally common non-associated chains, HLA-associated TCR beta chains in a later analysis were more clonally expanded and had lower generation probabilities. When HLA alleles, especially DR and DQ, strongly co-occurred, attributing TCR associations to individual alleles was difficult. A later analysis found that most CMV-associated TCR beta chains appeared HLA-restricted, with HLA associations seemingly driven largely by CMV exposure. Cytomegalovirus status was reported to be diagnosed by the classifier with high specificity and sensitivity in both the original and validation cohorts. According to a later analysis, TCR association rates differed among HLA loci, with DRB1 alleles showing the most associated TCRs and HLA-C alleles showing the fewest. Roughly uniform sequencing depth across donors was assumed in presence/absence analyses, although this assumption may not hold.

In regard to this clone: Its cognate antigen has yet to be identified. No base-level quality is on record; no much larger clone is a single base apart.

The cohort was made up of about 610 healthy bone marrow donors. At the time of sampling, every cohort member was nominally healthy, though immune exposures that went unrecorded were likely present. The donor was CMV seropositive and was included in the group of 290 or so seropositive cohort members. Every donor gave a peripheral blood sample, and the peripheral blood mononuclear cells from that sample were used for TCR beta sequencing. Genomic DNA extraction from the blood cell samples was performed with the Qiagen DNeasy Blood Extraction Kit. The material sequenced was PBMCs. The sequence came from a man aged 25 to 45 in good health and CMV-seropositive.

The DNA is as follows: TGTGCCAGTACCTGGACAGATAGCAATCAGCCCCAGCATTTT. Its translation reads: CASTWTDSNQPQHF. The chain is encoded by TRBV19 joined to TRBJ1-5; tentative D gene TRBD1, with 6 bases matching. From a lookup of the germline V gene (reference sequence), CDR1 and CDR2 are LNHDA and SQIVND. CDR3 length: 14 amino acids, cysteine to phenylalanine. CDR3 DNA is the only sequence kept; it has 42 bases, read in frame from the first base. The V end loses 7 bases and the J end loses 0 bases, and a stretch of 10 bases separates them.